Each of the 15 T cell receptor beta chains below was sequenced from the same sample in a study of molecular identifiers for immune sequencing clone quantification. TCRdb processed the PCR reads anew with MiXCR; each CDR3 protein has one entry. The sample consists of approximately 550,000 distinct CDR3 sequences, around 25% of them appearing once. Material: naive CD8+ T cells from blood, with Jurkat cell RNA spiked in. Subset defined: FACS-sorted CD8+CD4-CCR7+CD45RA+ naive T cells. These receptors all stem from a human donor in good health. Some libraries in this study had Jurkat cell RNA spiked in.

This clonotype was picked up a small number of times. The chain employs TRBV20-1 and TRBJ2-3; D possibly corresponds to TRBD1 (5 bases). V gave up 0 bases and J gave up 3 bases, with 19 bases separating them. The CDR3 is 17 residues long. Looked up from germline, CDR1 is DFQATT and CDR2 is SNEGSKA (reference sequence). In DNA, the CDR3 is TGCAGTGCTAGAGATCTAGAAGGGGCACGAGGAACAGATACGCAGTATTTT. This sequence encodes CSARDLEGARGTDTQYF.

Ten or more counts support this clonotype. The chain couples TRBV5-4 to TRBJ1-1; D call uncertain. The CDR3 spans 16 residues. V lost 4 bases, J lost 0 bases, and 16 bases lay in between. Germline V lookup: CDR1 SGHNT, CDR2 YYREEE (reference sequence). In DNA form, the CDR3 reads TGTGCCAGCAGCCTGAGCGGGCTCGTGCTGAACACTGAAGCTTTCTTT. Translating it yields CASSLSGLVLNTEAFF. The full variable domain, its missing parts supplied by reference TRBV5-4 and TRBJ1-1, is ETGVTQSPTHLIKTRGQQVTLRCSSQSGHNTVSWYQQALGQGPQFIFQYYREEENGRGNFPPRFSGLQFPNYSSELNVNALELDDSALYLCASSLSGLVLNTEAFFGQGTRLTVV.

This chain joins TRBV12-3 or TRBV12-4 and TRBJ2-7; 11 bases agree with TRBD1. The CDR3 spans 15 residues. With 4 bases clipped from V and 3 bases from J, the junction kept 5 bases outside the gene matches. The DNA of the CDR3 is TGTGCCAGCAGTTCCTCCGGGACAGGGGGCTACGAGCAGTACTTC. Translation gives CASSSSGTGGYEQYF.

The V and J genes are TRBV21-1 and TRBJ2-5. TRBV21-1 is listed as a pseudogene. CDR3 size: 12 residues. CDR3 sequence: CASRERRLTQYF. CDR3 sequence (DNA): TGTGCCAGCCGCGAGCGAAGATTGACCCAGTACTTC.

The CDR3 loop is CATSNTGLLTYEQYF. The CDR3 coding sequence is TGTGCCACCAGCAACACAGGGCTGCTCACCTACGAGCAGTACTTC. The V and J genes are TRBV15 and TRBJ2-7, with D perhaps matching TRBD1 (6 bases). CDR3 length: 15 residues. Germline V gene lookup returns CDR1 LNHNV and CDR2 YYDKDF (reference sequence). V was cut by 4 bases and J by 2 bases, with 15 bases left in between.

With respect to this clonotype: This could be a read error, since a much larger clone is one nucleotide away. The chain employs TRBV6-6 and TRBJ2-7; 7 positions agree with TRBD1. The CDR3 runs to 12 residues. Germline loops: CDR1 MNHNY, CDR2 SVGAGI (reference sequence). In DNA form, the CDR3 reads TGTGCCAGCGGACAGGACTCCTACGAGCAGTGCTTC. It is translated as CASGQDSYEQCF.

As for this clonotype: A much larger clonotype is one base distant, so this may be a read error. This chain uses TRBV4-2 with TRBJ2-7; TRBD2 matches at 7 bases. The CDR3 is made up of 14 amino acids. Germline assignment: CDR1 LGHNA and CDR2 YNFKEQ. For the CDR3, the DNA is TGTGCCACCTCACCGAGGCTAGCGGAATACGAGCAGTCCTTC. This sequence encodes CATSPRLAEYEQSF.

This clonotype was detected a few times. The chain couples TRBV12-3 or TRBV12-4 to TRBJ2-5; TRBD1 matches at 7 bases. Losses at the gene ends were 2 bases for V and 5 bases for J; bases not matched to a gene: 2. The CDR3 extends over 13 amino acids. CDR3 in amino acids: CASSLSRGETQYF. The CDR3 DNA sequence: TGTGCCAGCAGTTTAAGCAGGGGGGAGACCCAGTACTTC.

This clonotype came up a few times. The V gene is TRBV14, the J gene TRBJ2-7, with unresolved D. CDR3 size: 16 residues. CDR1 SGHDN and CDR2 FVKESK come from the germline V gene. V was clipped by 4 bases and J by 2 bases, with 18 bases between them. This chain's CDR3 is CASSPKRTRRAYEQYF. The CDR3 DNA reads TGTGCCAGCAGCCCGAAACGGACCAGAAGGGCCTACGAGCAGTACTTC.

This clonotype was detected ten times or more. The CDR3 DNA reads as TGTGCCAGCAGCTTAGCAGGGGAGGGGGAGACCCAGTACTTC. Protein product: CASSLAGEGETQYF. The J gene is TRBJ2-5, the V gene TRBV7-9, with 7 positions matching TRBD2. The CDR3 has 14 residues. The ends lost 0 bases at V and 5 bases at J; junction bases unmatched: 3. Germline V CDR1 and CDR2: SEHNR, FQNEAQ (reference sequence).

This clonotype was picked up a small number of times. The J gene is TRBJ2-5, the V gene TRBV5-4; 9 bases are a match to TRBD2. The germline CDR1 and CDR2 sequences are SGHNT and YYREEE (reference sequence). The V segment lost 4 bases and the J segment 5 bases; nucleotides outside the gene matches: 9. The length of the CDR3 is 15 residues. In DNA form, the CDR3 reads TGTGCCAGCAGCAGTACCGCGGGAGGGCTCGAGACCCAGTACTTC. Residues: CASSSTAGGLETQYF.

This clonotype was recorded at least ten times. The gene calls are TRBV20-1 and TRBJ2-3; D unresolved. CDR3 length: 14 amino acids. Trimming removed 8 bases from V and 3 bases from J, with 18 bases in between. Germline V gene sequence: CDR1 DFQATT, CDR2 SNEGSKA (reference sequence). The CDR3 DNA is TGCAGTTACAGTGAAGGCCTCTTGACAGATACGCAGTATTTT. Translating gives CSYSEGLLTDTQYF.

The chain links TRBV19 to TRBJ2-1, with D uncertain. The CDR3 is made up of 14 amino acids. CDR1 LNHDA and CDR2 SQIVND come from the germline V gene (reference sequence). With 6 bases removed from V and 3 bases from J, the gap between germline ends came to 12 bases. CDR3 residues: CASRPGLHYNEQFF. Written as DNA, the CDR3 is TGTGCCAGTAGACCCGGGTTACACTACAATGAGCAGTTCTTC.

The rearrangement uses TRBV9 and TRBJ1-2; possibly TRBD1 for D (6 bases). The CDR3 spans 15 residues. V dropped 4 bases and J dropped 2 bases, with 15 bases sitting between them. From germline, CDR1 is SGDLS and CDR2 YYNGEE. CDR3 coding DNA: TGTGCCAGCAGCCCAAGACAGGTCCCAAACTATGGCTACACCTTC. It is translated as CASSPRQVPNYGYTF.

The rearrangement uses TRBV7-9 and TRBJ1-1, with no clear D. Germline CDR1 is SEHNR and CDR2 is FQNEAQ (reference sequence). CDR3 length: 14 residues. The V and J ends lost 6 bases and 1 base respectively, with 12 bases between them. CDR3 DNA sequence: TGTGCCAGCAGTCTGATTCGACGGAACACTGAAGCTTTCTTT. Translated: CASSLIRRNTEAFF.